Below, 12 T cell receptor beta chains from the same sample are listed, as sequenced in a study of blood T cell repertoires in COVID-19. Profiling relied on immunoSEQ multiplex PCR, and the TCRdb table lists in-frame clones only, not all of them. The table has some 200,000 clones, 89% seen once. The sample consisted of peripheral blood. These receptors all stem from a woman between 40 and 50 years old with acute or convalescent COVID-19.

V is TRBV5-1 and J is TRBJ2-3; no firm D call. The CDR3 loop spans 11 amino acids. V shed 8 bases and J shed 6 bases, with 10 bases lying between them. Germline assignment: CDR1 SGHRS and CDR2 YFSETQ. This CDR3 is CARSSRDTQYF. The CDR3, as DNA: TGCGCCAGGTCTTCTCGGGATACGCAGTATTTT.

The J gene is TRBJ1-2, the V gene TRBV6-2 or TRBV6-3; D is ambiguous. Trimming stripped 6 bases from V and 4 bases from J, with 18 bases between. CDR1 and CDR2 from the germline V gene are MNHEY and SVGEGT. The length of the CDR3 is 15 residues. The CDR3 DNA is TGTGCCAGCAGACCTGACGGACTAAGAGGCTATGGCTACACCTTC. It is translated as CASRPDGLRGYGYTF.

This chain connects TRBV6-1 to TRBJ1-3; 8 bases match TRBD1. Looked up from germline, CDR1 is MNHNS and CDR2 is SASEGT. The CDR3 length is 17 residues. Trimming at V came to 4 bases and at J to 0 bases, leaving 8 bases not matched to a gene. The CDR3 DNA is TGTGCCAGCAGTGCTCCCCGGGACAGGCTCTCTGGAAACACCATATATTTT. It yields the protein CASSAPRDRLSGNTIYF.

The J gene is TRBJ2-1, the V gene TRBV27; tentative D call: TRBD2 (5 bases). From germline, CDR1 is MNHEY and CDR2 SMNVEV (reference sequence). The CDR3 runs to 14 residues. With 6 bases removed from V and 5 bases from J, the gap between germline ends came to 14 bases. CDR3 in amino acids: CASSLGSSHNEQFF. CDR3 sequence (DNA): TGTGCCAGCAGCCTTGGATCTAGCCACAATGAGCAGTTCTTC.

The V and J genes are TRBV10-3 and TRBJ2-1; D might be TRBD1 (5 bases). CDR3 length: 15 amino acids. Germline V lookup: CDR1 ENHRY, CDR2 SYGVKD. The ends were cut back, 8 bases at V and 2 bases at J, with 16 bases in the middle. The CDR3 DNA follows: TGTGCCATCCTAAAGGCGACGACAGCCTACAATGAGCAGTTCTTC. It codes for CAILKATTAYNEQFF.

This clone was seen a few times. The chain combines TRBV2 with TRBJ2-2; 7 bases fit TRBD2. The CDR3 has 14 amino acids. CDR1 SNHLY and CDR2 FYNNEI come from the germline V gene. Germline trimming cut 6 bases from V and 5 bases from J; bases unmatched to any gene: 6. The CDR3 reads CASSLSGVTGELFF. For the CDR3, the DNA is TGTGCCAGCAGCTTAAGCGGGGTTACCGGGGAGCTGTTTTTT.

This chain joins TRBV9 and TRBJ1-6, with TRBD1 matching 10 bases. CDR1 and CDR2 from the germline V gene are SGDLS and YYNGEE. Trimming at V came to 4 bases and at J to 7 bases, leaving 5 bases not matched to a gene. The length of the CDR3 is 15 residues. CDR3 in amino acids: CASSPTGGWNSPLHF. The CDR3 bases are TGTGCCAGCAGCCCGACAGGGGGCTGGAATTCACCCCTCCACTTT.

The rearrangement links TRBV12-5 to TRBJ2-1; 9 bases fit TRBD2. The CDR3 extends over 14 amino acids. The germline V gene encodes CDR1 LGHNT and CDR2 FRNRAP. Trimming took 6 bases from V and 4 from J; bases not matched to a gene: 4. CDR3 sequence (DNA): TGTGCTAGTGGAAGCGGGGGGCGATACAATGAGCAGTTCTTC. It translates to CASGSGGRYNEQFF.

This chain connects TRBV18 to TRBJ2-3, with 11 bases that match TRBD2. Trimming cost V 3 bases and J 4 bases; bases outside gene matches: 6. CDR1 is KGHSH, CDR2 LQKENI, per germline. The CDR3 length is 16 residues. In DNA, the CDR3 is TGTGCCAGCTCACCCGAAGAGGGACTAGCGGCAGATACGCAGTATTTT. Protein sequence: CASSPEEGLAADTQYF.

V and J are TRBV3-1 (or the pseudogene TRBV3-2) and TRBJ1-6; TRBD1 matches 7 bases. Germline CDR1 reads LGHDT; CDR2 reads YNNKEL (reference sequence). V gave up 4 bases and J gave up 14 bases; unmatched junction bases: 8. The CDR3 has 13 residues. CDR3 DNA sequence: TGTGCCAGCAGCCGCGATCCTACAGGGGCCCTCCACTTT. This codes for CASSRDPTGALHF.

This clone has a handful of counts. The chain uses TRBV6-6 and TRBJ1-2; 9 bases are a match to TRBD1. CDR1 and CDR2 (germline): MNHNY, SVGAGI (reference sequence). The CDR3 is made up of 14 amino acids. Unmatched junction bases numbered 2, after V lost 2 bases and J lost 4 bases. The CDR3 loop reads CASSYKTGGYGYTF. CDR3 DNA: TGTGCCAGCAGTTACAAGACAGGGGGCTATGGCTACACCTTC.

This sequence joins TRBV19 and TRBJ1-1; 12 bases align to TRBD1. V gave up 9 bases and J gave up 1 base; unmatched junction bases: 9. The CDR3 covers 16 residues. From germline, CDR1 is LNHDA and CDR2 SQIVND (reference sequence). The CDR3 sequence: CASRDRGRRGNTEAFF. The CDR3, as DNA: TGTGCCAGCCGGGACAGGGGGCGGAGGGGGAACACTGAAGCTTTCTTT.